One and the same sample provided the 2 T cell receptor beta chains below, sequenced in a study of blood T cell repertoires in COVID-19. TCRdb keeps only in-frame clones here, not all; method: immunoSEQ multiplex PCR. This table has approximately 200,000 clones, approximately 83% appearing once. The sequencing input was PBMCs or T cells enriched from blood (not recorded which). The receptors come from a man in his forties who had recovered from COVID-19.

This chain joins TRBV5-5 and TRBJ2-3; the D gene is possibly TRBD2 (6 bases). The CDR3 loop spans 16 amino acids. The germline V gene has CDR1 SGHKS and CDR2 YYEKEE (reference sequence). Trimming pared 0 bases from V and 5 bases from J, leaving 16 bases between. CDR3 residues: CASSLDLAGKGDTQYF. Written as DNA, the CDR3 is TGTGCCAGCAGCTTGGATTTGGCGGGGAAGGGAGATACGCAGTATTTT.

The chain carries TRBV10-3 and TRBJ1-1; 7 nucleotides align to TRBD1. The CDR3 runs to 12 residues. In germline, CDR1 is ENHRY, CDR2 SYGVKD. The V gene end was trimmed by 6 bases and the J gene end by 10 bases; junction bases not matched to a gene: 8. The DNA of the CDR3 is TGTGCCATCAGGACAATGACAGGGACAGCTTTCTTT. This codes for CAIRTMTGTAFF.